A selection of T cell receptor beta chains follows, all from one sample in a study of CD8+ T cells in alopecia areata. Clones were sequenced by immunoSEQ multiplex PCR, and TCRdb holds only the in-frame ones, with some missing. The sample consists of about 110,000 clones, about 60% of them appearing once. Sequencing used NKG2D-low CD8+ T cells sorted from blood. The source is a human donor with alopecia areata. CDR3s include the opening cysteine and the closing phenylalanine or tryptophan.

TRBJ2-1 | 17 | TRBV7-8 | CASSSPGLAGAGNEQFF
TRBJ1-2 | 16 | TRBV7-9 | CASSLAPGQGAPSYTF
TRBJ2-7 | 15 | TRBV27 | CASRRDGLAGYEQYF
TRBJ2-1 | 14 | TRBV9 | CASSVGSKVDEQFF
TRBJ2-3 | 16 | TRBV19 | CASTVSGRGAADTQYF
TRBJ1-1 | 12 | TRBV7-2 | CASSLTGAEAFF
TRBJ2-5 | 18 | TRBV19 | CASSEVAGRPPPHETQYF
TRBJ1-2 | 15 | TRBV9 | CASSARTEANYGYTF
TRBJ2-5 | 14 | TRBV11-1 | CASSVTVTQETQYF
TRBJ2-5 | 15 | TRBV27 | CASSTSGSEGETQYF
TRBJ2-3 | 15 | TRBV7-6 | CASSLVARDTDTQYF
TRBJ1-2 | 12 | TRBV29-1 | CSVGDSHYGYTF
TRBJ1-1 | 13 | TRBV2 | CASRVTGGTEAFF
TRBJ2-1 | 15 | TRBV5-4 | CASSQDRRPVNEQFF
TRBJ2-1 | 13 | TRBV19 | CATALLSYNEQFF
TRBJ2-5 | 17 | TRBV14 | CASSQDGTVTTQETQYF
TRBJ2-3 | 17 | TRBV9 | CASSLNHGASSTDTQYF
TRBJ1-1 | 14 | TRBV19 | CASTSRRLDREAFF
TRBJ2-1 | 16 | TRBV15 | CATSSPGTSSANEQFF